The next 9 T cell receptor beta chains were all read from a single sample in a study of shared clonotypes between healthy human individuals. Generated by immunoSEQ multiplex PCR, the TCRdb table keeps only in-frame clones and is missing some. Among just over 2,000,000 clones, roughly 96% were seen once, and the ten largest hold 0.13%. The sequenced sample consisted of naive CD4+ T cells sorted from blood. As to subset: CD45RA+ positively selected. The receptors were gathered from a man between 18 and 29 years old in good health.

V gene TRBV5-5 combines with J gene TRBJ1-4, with a tentative D call TRBD1 (5 bases). This CDR3 is built from 18 residues. Germline assignment: CDR1 SGHKS and CDR2 YYEKEE (reference sequence). V was clipped by 4 bases and J by 0 bases, with 19 bases between them. CDR3 bases: TGTGCCAGCAGCCCGGGGACCCCGCAGGTTGCAACTAATGAAAAACTGTTTTTT. Translation: CASSPGTPQVATNEKLFF. Full variable domain (rest looked up from reference TRBV5-5 and TRBJ1-4): DAGVTQSPTHLIKTRGQQVTLRCSPISGHKSVSWYQQVLGQGPQFIFQYYEKEERGRGNFPDRFSARQFPNYSSELNVNALLLGDSALYLCASSPGTPQVATNEKLFFGSGTQLSVL.

CDR3 sequence reads: CASSDGTRNYEQYF. In nucleotides, the CDR3 is TGCGCCAGCAGTGATGGGACTAGAAATTACGAGCAGTACTTC. This chain links TRBV10-1 with TRBJ2-7; the match to TRBD2 covers 8 bases. The length of the CDR3 is 14 residues. Germline V CDR1 and CDR2: WNHNN, SYGVQD (reference sequence). V was clipped by 3 bases and J by 4 bases; unmatched bases: 5.

The chain uses TRBV28 and TRBJ2-2, with D perhaps TRBD1 or TRBD2 (6 bases each). CDR1 and CDR2 (germline): MDHEN, SYDVKM. V shed 6 bases and J shed 8 bases, with 13 bases lying between them. This CDR3 is 13 amino acids long. CDR3 sequence reads: CASSQGGKGELFF. The CDR3 region has the DNA TGTGCCAGCAGCCAAGGGGGGAAGGGGGAGCTGTTTTTT.

Turning to this clone: Possible read error: a much larger clone is one base away. This chain links TRBV7-2 with TRBJ2-5; 7 nucleotides align to TRBD2. J lost 4 bases, V lost 1 base, and 3 bases had no gene match. The CDR3 spans 14 residues. Germline assignment: CDR1 SGHTA and CDR2 FQGNSA. In DNA, the CDR3 is TGTGCCAGCAGCTTAGGTCCTAGCGGAGAGACCCAGTACTTC. It translates to CASSLGPSGETQYF.

V usage is TRBV5-1 and J usage is TRBJ2-5; a weak D match, TRBD2 (6 bases). CDR3 length: 14 amino acids. V was shortened by 2 bases and J by 4 bases, with 12 bases between the two germline ends. The V gene's germline CDR1 is SGHRS and CDR2 YFSETQ. The CDR3 region is CASSFGGDLETQYF. DNA of the CDR3: TGCGCCAGCAGCTTTGGAGGGGACTTAGAGACCCAGTACTTC.

The chain uses TRBV18 and TRBJ2-7, with D possibly TRBD1 on 6 matching bases. Germline V lookup: CDR1 KGHSH, CDR2 LQKENI. Trimming took 6 bases from V and 3 from J, leaving 12 bases between them. The CDR3 is made up of 13 amino acids. In DNA, the CDR3 is TGTGCCAGCTCTTCAGGACAGCTCTACGAGCAGTACTTC. Its translation is CASSSGQLYEQYF.

The V gene is TRBV11-1, the J gene TRBJ2-7; 10 bases map to TRBD2. The CDR3 spans 17 residues. Germline lookup yields CDR1 SGHAT and CDR2 FQDESV (reference sequence). V trimming: 5 bases; J trimming: 4 bases; junction bases outside the gene matches: 14. The CDR3 region is CASSGPLTSGGAYEQYF. DNA for the CDR3: TGTGCCAGCAGCGGGCCCCTCACCAGCGGGGGGGCTTACGAGCAGTACTTC.

The chain links TRBV7-9 to TRBJ2-3; D perhaps matches TRBD2 (6 bases). Germline CDR1 and CDR2: SEHNR and FQNEAQ (reference sequence). This CDR3 region has 14 residues. The V end was cut by 4 bases, the J end by 8 bases, with 16 bases between. CDR3 in amino acids: CASSSSSASGTQYF. CDR3 DNA sequence: TGTGCCAGCAGCTCCTCTAGCGCTTCGGGTACGCAGTATTTT.

This clone has just a few counts. The same CDR3 is also encoded by other DNA sequences in this sample. The J gene is TRBJ1-2, the V gene TRBV11-2; TRBD1 matches 7 bases. The V gene's germline CDR1 is SGHAT and CDR2 FQNNGV. This CDR3 has 12 residues. Trimming at V came to 5 bases and at J to 4 bases, leaving 1 base not matched to a gene. The CDR3 loop reads CASSPGGYGYTF. Written as DNA, the CDR3 is TGTGCCAGCAGCCCAGGGGGCTATGGCTACACCTTC.